The 26 T cell receptor beta chains in this list originate from one sample, sequenced in a study of T cell repertoires in cytomegalovirus infection. TCRdb processed the reads anew with MiXCR; each CDR3 protein has one entry. The table lists 900,000 to 950,000 distinct CDR3 sequences, roughly 30% of them singletons. Their target antigens are unknown. This specimen was cultured CD8+ T cells from PBMCs, taken from culture after CMV antigen stimulation. Receptors originate from a human donor in good health (CMV status not recorded). Some clones in this sample may be carry-over from other donors' samples.

This clonotype has only a few counts. The chain employs TRBV28 and TRBJ2-1, with D maybe TRBD1 (6 bases). The germline gives CDR1 MDHEN, CDR2 SYDVKM. The CDR3 spans 13 residues. Trimming took off 4 bases at V and 8 bases at J, with 12 bases between the two ends. The CDR3 DNA sequence: TGTGCCAGCAGTTCAGGGACAAGGGATGAGCAGTTCTTC. Residues: CASSSGTRDEQFF. The variable domain in full, completed from reference TRBV28 and TRBJ2-1, reads DVKVTQSSRYLVKRTGEKVFLECVQDMDHENMFWYRQDPGLGLRLIYFSYDVKMKEKGDIPEGYSVSREKKERFSLILESASTNQTSMYLCASSSGTRDEQFFGPGTRLTVL.

The chain recombines TRBV27 with TRBJ2-5, with 11 bases fitting TRBD2. This CDR3 region has 16 residues. Germline CDR1 is MNHEY and CDR2 is SMNVEV (reference sequence). The J segment lost 1 base and the V segment lost 7 bases, leaving 8 bases of the junction unmatched. The CDR3 here is CASTPQTSGTQETQYF. The DNA of the CDR3 is TGTGCCAGCACCCCTCAGACTAGCGGGACCCAAGAGACCCAGTACTTC.

This clonotype has just a few counts. V gene TRBV2 combines with J gene TRBJ1-4; the D is unclear. The CDR3 is 12 amino acids. Germline values: CDR1 SNHLY, CDR2 FYNNEI. The V gene lost 5 bases and the J gene lost 8 bases, with 9 bases spanning the gap. CDR3 sequence: CASSRLKEKLFF. The CDR3 DNA reads TGTGCCAGCAGTCGACTTAAAGAAAAACTGTTTTTT. Using reference TRBV2 and TRBJ1-4 for the parts outside the CDR3, the full variable domain is EPEVTQTPSHQVTQMGQEVILRCVPISNHLYFYWYRQILGQKVEFLVSFYNNEISEKSEIFDDQFSVERPDGSNFTLKIRSTKLEDSAMYFCASSRLKEKLFFGSGTQLSVL.

The V call is TRBV29-1, the J call TRBJ2-2; the D gene is possibly TRBD2 (5 bases). CDR3 size: 14 residues. Germline CDR1 and CDR2: SQVTM and ANQGSEA. V was clipped by 3 bases and J by 1 base, with 9 bases between them. The CDR3: CSVDGAGNTGELFF. The CDR3 DNA reads as TGCAGCGTTGATGGTGCGGGGAACACCGGGGAGCTGTTTTTT.

The rearrangement joins TRBV19 to TRBJ1-5; TRBD1 agrees at 7 bases. This CDR3 has 15 residues. The V gene's germline CDR1 is LNHDA and CDR2 SQIVND (reference sequence). V lost 7 bases and J lost 2; bases outside the gene matches: 8. CDR3 in amino acids: CASTDRDSGNQPQHF. DNA of the CDR3: TGTGCCAGTACTGATCGGGACAGTGGCAATCAGCCCCAGCATTTT. Together with reference TRBV19 and TRBJ1-5, the CDR3 gives the full variable domain: DGGITQSPKYLFRKEGQNVTLSCEQNLNHDAMYWYRQDPGQGLRLIYYSQIVNDFQKGDIAEGYSVSREKKESFPLTVTSAQKNPTAFYLCASTDRDSGNQPQHFGDGTRLSIL.

This sequence joins TRBV27 and TRBJ2-1; D possibly corresponds to TRBD1 (6 bases). With 3 bases removed from V and 8 bases from J, the gap between germline ends came to 14 bases. The germline V gene encodes CDR1 MNHEY and CDR2 SMNVEV (reference sequence). The CDR3 contains 14 residues. CDR3 residues: CASSFAGAGDEQFF. The DNA for the CDR3 is TGTGCCAGCAGTTTTGCAGGGGCCGGGGATGAGCAGTTCTTC.

The rearrangement links TRBV20-1 to TRBJ1-1; D is undetermined. V lost 3 bases and J 10 bases, leaving 12 bases between the germline ends. Germline V gene sequence: CDR1 DFQATT, CDR2 SNEGSKA (reference sequence). CDR3 length: 11 residues. The CDR3 DNA sequence: TGCAGTGCTAGTGGTGCCGGGCCAGCTTTCTTT. Its protein product is CSASGAGPAFF.

This sequence joins TRBV4-1 and TRBJ2-1; 8 bases align to TRBD2. The V segment lost 4 bases and the J segment 2 bases; nucleotides outside the gene matches: 10. Germline CDR1 reads MGHRA; CDR2 reads YSYEKL. The CDR3 contains 17 residues. Here the CDR3 DNA reads TGCGCCAGCAGCCTACCACGGGAGGGGCCCCCCTACAATGAGCAGTTCTTC. It encodes CASSLPREGPPYNEQFF.

This clonotype was detected only a few times. V is TRBV7-9 and J is TRBJ1-5, with a possible D match to TRBD1 (6 bases). The CDR3 consists of 18 residues. V was trimmed by 4 bases and J by 0 bases, leaving 19 bases between them. CDR1 and CDR2 from the germline V gene are SEHNR and FQNEAQ (reference sequence). CDR3 in amino acids: CASSSWDSGDNSNQPQHF. The CDR3 nucleotides are TGTGCCAGCAGCTCCTGGGACTCCGGGGACAATAGCAATCAGCCCCAGCATTTT.

There are a few counts of this clonotype. The chain recombines TRBV12-3 or TRBV12-4 with TRBJ1-5; possibly TRBD1 for D (6 bases). Trimming left V 8 bases short and J 4 bases short, with 15 bases between. The CDR3 is 14 amino acids. CDR3 protein: CASGVRDINQPQHF. CDR3 bases: TGTGCCAGCGGGGTTCGGGACATTAATCAGCCCCAGCATTTT.

At least ten counts were recorded for this clonotype. The rearrangement uses TRBV9 and TRBJ1-5; the match to TRBD1 covers 8 bases. The CDR3 spans 14 residues. The germline V gene encodes CDR1 SGDLS and CDR2 YYNGEE. Losses at the gene ends were 4 bases for V and 2 bases for J; bases not matched to a gene: 2. CDR3 sequence: CASSPGGGNQPQHF. The CDR3 DNA is TGTGCCAGCAGCCCAGGGGGCGGCAATCAGCCCCAGCATTTT.

The chain employs TRBV24-1 and TRBJ1-1, with 8 bases fitting TRBD1. Germline CDR1 KGHDR, CDR2 SFDVKD. V gave up 2 bases and J gave up 4 bases; unmatched junction bases: 5. The CDR3 extends over 15 amino acids. This CDR3 reads CATSDSTGGFTEAFF. The CDR3 DNA is TGTGCCACCAGTGATTCCACAGGGGGGTTCACTGAAGCTTTCTTT.

J is TRBJ1-1 and V is TRBV4-3; possible D gene TRBD1, 5 bases. The germline CDR1 and CDR2 sequences are LGHNA and YSLEER. The CDR3 loop spans 13 amino acids. V was cut by 1 base and J by 7 bases, with 10 bases left in between. The CDR3 sequence is CASSQGVRGEAFF. In DNA, the CDR3 is TGCGCCAGCAGCCAAGGGGTGAGGGGTGAAGCTTTCTTT.

For this clonotype: One junction end disagrees with the germline gene, perhaps due to a read error. The chain uses TRBV6-1 and TRBJ2-4, with TRBD2 identical over 13 bases. The CDR3 runs to 17 residues. The germline CDR1 and CDR2 sequences are MNHNS and SASEGT. CDR3 DNA sequence: TGTGCCAGCAGAGGGGGACTAGCGGGGATAGCCAAAAACATTCTGTACTTC. Protein product: CASRGGLAGIAKNILYF.

Written as DNA, the CDR3 is TGTGCCATCGCCGGACTAGGAGGCAGAGAGACCCAGTACTTC. It encodes CAIAGLGGRETQYF. The rearrangement links TRBV10-3 to TRBJ2-5; TRBD2 aligns across 7 bases. Germline CDR1 and CDR2: ENHRY and SYGVKD. V shed 8 bases, J shed 4 bases, and the junction held 10 bases outside the gene matches. CDR3 length: 14 residues.

The sample holds many counts of this clonotype. The V and J genes are TRBV12-3 or TRBV12-4 and TRBJ2-1; possibly TRBD2 for D (6 bases). CDR3 size: 15 residues. Trimming took off 3 bases at V and 3 bases at J, with 12 bases between the two ends. CDR3 DNA: TGTGCCAGCAGTTTGGGGACTGGAATCTACAATGAGCAGTTCTTC. Its protein is CASSLGTGIYNEQFF.

This clonotype was seen many times. The chain joins TRBV7-2 to TRBJ1-1, with TRBD1 as a possible D gene (5 bases). V gave up 6 bases and J gave up 4 bases, with 12 bases separating them. Looked up from germline, CDR1 is SGHTA and CDR2 is FQGNSA. This CDR3 comprises 13 residues. The CDR3: CASRAGGGTEAFF. As DNA, the CDR3 is TGTGCCAGCAGAGCCGGGGGTGGCACTGAAGCTTTCTTT.

V and J are TRBV4-1 and TRBJ1-1; D may be TRBD1 (5 bases). CDR1 MGHRA and CDR2 YSYEKL come from the germline V gene. The CDR3 contains 19 residues. V lost 4 bases and J lost 7, with 31 bases in between. CDR3 nucleotide sequence: TGCGCCAGCAGCCCTATGGGGGAAGTCACGCTCTCGACCCATAATGAAGCTTTCTTT. This translates into CASSPMGEVTLSTHNEAFF.

A few counts support this clonotype. The rearrangement uses TRBV6-1 and TRBJ1-6; D remains unclear. Germline V CDR1 and CDR2: MNHNS, SASEGT. V dropped 8 bases and J dropped 0 bases, with 11 bases sitting between them. The CDR3 sequence is 15 residues long. CDR3 residues: CASQEVSSYNSPLHF. The CDR3 DNA reads TGTGCCAGCCAGGAGGTGAGCTCCTATAATTCACCCCTCCACTTT.

As regards this clonotype: The germline gene is not matched at one end of the junction; a read error may be the cause. V usage is TRBV12-3 or TRBV12-4 and J usage is TRBJ1-2; D ambiguous. There are 13 residues in the CDR3. The CDR3 loop reads CASSPWSRYDYTF. The CDR3 DNA is TGTGCCAGCAGTCCGTGGTCTAGATATGACTACACCTTC.

The rearrangement links TRBV7-6 to TRBJ2-2; 9 nucleotides agree with TRBD2. This CDR3 has 17 amino acids. The ends lost 2 bases at V and 4 bases at J; junction bases unmatched: 8. Germline assignment: CDR1 SGHVS and CDR2 FNYEAQ. The CDR3 is CASSLLVAGVSTGELFF. In DNA, the CDR3 is TGTGCCAGCAGCTTACTGGTAGCGGGGGTTTCCACCGGGGAGCTGTTTTTT.

Many counts were recorded for this clonotype. This rearrangement joins TRBV7-2 to TRBJ2-2; TRBD1 might be the D (5 bases). This CDR3 is 15 amino acids long. CDR1 is SGHTA and CDR2 is FQGNSA in the germline V gene. V gave up 5 bases and J gave up 2 bases, with 12 bases separating them. CDR3 protein: CASSLRQINTGELFF. CDR3 nucleotides: TGTGCCAGCAGCCTAAGACAGATAAACACCGGGGAGCTGTTTTTT.

CDR3 in amino acids: CARGSGDRSGYTF. CDR3 DNA: TGTGCCAGGGGATCGGGGGACAGATCTGGCTACACCTTC. The chain carries TRBV12-3 or TRBV12-4 and TRBJ1-2; 7 bases match TRBD1. V lost 9 bases, J lost 7 bases, and 11 bases stayed unmatched. The CDR3 runs to 13 residues.

V usage is TRBV24-1 and J usage is TRBJ2-5, with 7 bases identical to TRBD2. CDR3 length: 15 residues. From germline, CDR1 is KGHDR and CDR2 SFDVKD. V dropped 5 bases and J dropped 4; count of bases not matched to a gene: 9. CDR3 residues: CATSASGVSGETQYF. The CDR3 DNA follows: TGTGCCACCAGTGCCAGCGGGGTCTCGGGAGAGACCCAGTACTTC.

The sample holds a few counts of this clonotype. The gene calls are TRBV10-3 and TRBJ1-1; D perhaps matches TRBD1 (5 bases). Germline loops: CDR1 ENHRY, CDR2 SYGVKD. The CDR3 contains 18 residues. The germline V and J ends were trimmed by 3 bases and 0 bases, with 20 bases remaining between them. The CDR3 DNA follows: TGTGCCATCAGTGACTTGTTGTTTGGGACGATGATGAACACTGAAGCTTTCTTT. Protein sequence: CAISDLLFGTMMNTEAFF.

Note on this clonotype: An end of the junction differs from the germline gene, which may be a read error. The V and J genes are TRBV3-1 and TRBJ2-7, with D tentatively TRBD1 (5 bases). Germline lookup yields CDR1 LGHDT and CDR2 YNNKEL (reference sequence). The CDR3 runs to 15 residues. CDR3 sequence (DNA): TGTGTCAGCAGCCAAGAAGAAGGACACAGCTACGAGCAGTACTTC. Its protein product is CVSSQEEGHSYEQYF.